One T cell receptor (beta chain) is described in this entry. Unique molecular identifiers were incorporated into the prepared TCRbeta library. TCRdb analysed the PCR reads with MiXCR anew, one entry per CDR3 protein. Of just under 550,000 distinct CDR3 sequences listed, around 16% are singletons. This sample is part of a study of T-cell reconstitution after alpha-beta-depleted transplantation in children. The CDR3 loop spans 17 amino acids. CDR1 is SEHNR, CDR2 FQNEAQ, per germline (reference sequence). The V gene end was trimmed by 3 bases and the J gene end by 2 bases; junction bases not matched to a gene: 6.

The specimen comprised PBMCs from the stem cell graft donor, sampled from the stem cell graft. This TCR came from a human donor who donated a stem cell graft to a child with acute lymphoblastic leukemia. The V and J genes are TRBV7-9 and TRBJ2-2; the match to TRBD2 covers 10 bases. The chain's CDR3 is CASSFPAGGPNTGELFF. The CDR3 DNA reads TGTGCCAGCAGCTTCCCAGCGGGAGGGCCCAACACCGGGGAGCTGTTTTTT. Full variable domain (outside the CDR3, taken from reference TRBV7-9 and TRBJ2-2): DTGVSQNPRHKITKRGQNVTFRCDPISEHNRLYWYRQTLGQGPEFLTYFQNEAQLEKSRLLSDRFSAERPKGSFSTLEIQRTEQGDSAMYLCASSFPAGGPNTGELFFGEGSRLTVL.